These 10 T cell receptor beta chains share one sample of origin, sequenced in a study of STAT5B mutations in CD4+ large granular lymphocyte leukemia. Assay used: immunoSEQ multiplex PCR; TCRdb lists only in-frame clones, some missing. In the table there are thousands of clones, about nine tenths of which are singletons. The sample consisted of PBMCs. Receptors were obtained from a woman in her seventies with CD4+ T-cell large granular lymphocyte leukemia.

The V gene is TRBV30, the J gene TRBJ1-2; unclear D gene. Trimming removed 0 bases from V and 14 bases from J, with 13 bases in between. CDR3 length: 11 residues. The germline V gene encodes CDR1 GTSNPN and CDR2 SVGIG (reference sequence). This chain's CDR3 is CAWSVLLVKTF. Written as DNA, the CDR3 is TGTGCCTGGAGTGTACTATTAGTGAAAACCTTC.

This chain connects TRBV27 to TRBJ1-3, with 9 bases that match TRBD1. Germline CDR1 MNHEY, CDR2 SMNVEV (reference sequence). V lost 4 bases to trimming and J lost 4 bases; unmatched junction nucleotides: 5. The CDR3 runs to 15 residues. The CDR3 DNA reads TGTGCCAGCAGTTCACAGGGGGCGCAAGGAAACACCATATATTTT. Protein sequence: CASSSQGAQGNTIYF.

CDR3 amino acids: CASASGVTDTQYF. CDR3 coding DNA: TGCGCCAGCGCTTCGGGGGTCACAGATACGCAGTATTTT. The chain recombines TRBV4-3 with TRBJ2-3, with D possibly matching TRBD2 (6 bases). The germline V gene encodes CDR1 LGHNA and CDR2 YSLEER. V was shortened by 8 bases and J by 2 bases, with 11 bases between the two germline ends. This CDR3 is built from 13 residues.

The chain joins TRBV19 to TRBJ1-6, with 10 bases aligning to TRBD1. The V segment lost 3 bases and the J segment 10 bases; nucleotides outside the gene matches: 6. Germline V lookup: CDR1 LNHDA, CDR2 SQIVND (reference sequence). The CDR3 runs to 15 residues. Here the CDR3 reads CASSIEGQGNSPLHF. CDR3 bases: TGTGCCAGTAGTATCGAGGGACAGGGGAACTCACCCCTCCACTTT. The full variable domain, completed using reference TRBV19 and TRBJ1-6, is DGGITQSPKYLFRKEGQNVTLSCEQNLNHDAMYWYRQDPGQGLRLIYYSQIVNDFQKGDIAEGYSVSREKKESFPLTVTSAQKNPTAFYLCASSIEGQGNSPLHFGNGTRLTVT.

This rearrangement joins TRBV19 to TRBJ1-5; D is possibly TRBD1 (6 bases). The germline V gene encodes CDR1 LNHDA and CDR2 SQIVND (reference sequence). The ends were cut back, 5 bases at V and 4 bases at J, with 18 bases in the middle. The CDR3 contains 16 residues. CDR3 in amino acids: CASSEVTGIWNQPQHF. In DNA form, the CDR3 reads TGTGCCAGTAGTGAAGTAACAGGGATATGGAATCAGCCCCAGCATTTT.

V is TRBV29-1 and J is TRBJ1-2; the match to TRBD1 covers 8 bases. The CDR3 is 13 residues long. V trimming: 3 bases; J trimming: 0 bases; junction bases outside the gene matches: 0. Germline CDR1 reads SQVTM; CDR2 reads ANQGSEA. CDR3 residues: CSVETGANYGYTF. The CDR3 DNA follows: TGCAGCGTTGAGACAGGGGCTAACTATGGCTACACCTTC.

Concerning this clone itself: At one boundary the junction diverges from the germline segment, which might be a read error. This rearrangement joins TRBV11-2 to TRBJ1-1; D uncertain. The CDR3 has 14 residues. CDR1 and CDR2 from the germline V gene are SGHAT and FQNNGV. The chain's CDR3 is CASGFRGLNTEAFF. The CDR3 nucleotides are TGTGCCAGCGGCTTTCGAGGGTTGAACACTGAAGCTTTCTTT. The whole variable domain, filled in from reference TRBV11-2 and TRBJ1-1, reads EAGVAQSPRYKIIEKRQSVAFWCNPISGHATLYWYQQILGQGPKLLIQFQNNGVVDDSQLPKDRFSAERLKGVDSTLKIQPAKLEDSAVYLCASGFRGLNTEAFFGQGTRLTVV.

The chain combines TRBV5-4 with TRBJ2-3; D unresolved. This CDR3 is built from 14 residues. CDR1 and CDR2 (germline): SGHNT, YYREEE (reference sequence). V dropped 1 base and J dropped 4 bases, with 10 bases sitting between them. In DNA form, the CDR3 reads TGTGCCAGCAGCTTGTCGACCGTCCCAGATACGCAGTATTTT. This gives the protein CASSLSTVPDTQYF.

This chain links TRBV5-1 with TRBJ1-6; tentatively, D is TRBD1 (6 bases). CDR1 and CDR2 from the germline V gene are SGHRS and YFSETQ. The V end was cut by 0 bases, the J end by 9 bases, with 13 bases between. This CDR3 is 15 amino acids long. The CDR3 sequence: CASSLEEGVASPLHF. Written as DNA, the CDR3 is TGCGCCAGCAGCTTGGAGGAGGGGGTGGCTTCACCCCTCCACTTT.

The rearrangement uses TRBV6-5 and TRBJ1-1; D gene uncertain. V was trimmed by 2 bases and J by 5 bases, leaving 6 bases between them. The germline CDR1 and CDR2 sequences are MNHEY and SVGAGI. The CDR3 loop spans 12 amino acids. CDR3 loop: CASSYPLTEAFF. Here the CDR3 DNA reads TGTGCCAGCAGTTACCCCTTGACTGAAGCTTTCTTT.